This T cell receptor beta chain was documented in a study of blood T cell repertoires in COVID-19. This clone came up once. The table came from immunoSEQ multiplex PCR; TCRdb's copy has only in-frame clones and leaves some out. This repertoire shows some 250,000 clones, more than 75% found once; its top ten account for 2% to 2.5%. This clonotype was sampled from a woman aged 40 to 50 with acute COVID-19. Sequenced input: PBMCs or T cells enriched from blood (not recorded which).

The CDR3 nucleotides read TGTGCCAGTAGCCCCCGGGACAGGGATACTGAAGCTTTCTTT. It yields the protein CASSPRDRDTEAFF. This chain links TRBV19 with TRBJ1-1; 9 bases match TRBD1. The CDR3 totals 14 residues. Germline assignment: CDR1 LNHDA and CDR2 SQIVND (reference sequence). V lost 6 bases, J lost 5 bases, and 7 bases stayed unmatched.